This T cell receptor (beta chain) was captured in a study of OX40 agonist ivuxolimab in advanced cancers. Study background: Allowance was made for prior anti-PD-1, anti-PD-L1 or anti-CTLA-4 therapy, and 40% to 45% had some. Study outcomes and limitations: Low normalized T-cell clonal expansion was also seen in some nonresponders.

Generated by immunoSEQ multiplex PCR, the TCRdb table keeps only in-frame clones and is missing some. In the table there are around 54,000 clones, more than 85% of which are singletons. CDR1 is KGHSH and CDR2 is LQKENI in the germline V gene. V lost 3 bases, J lost 4 bases, and 12 bases stayed unmatched. This CDR3 has 17 residues. In regard to this clone: Its cognate antigen is unknown.

This receptor was obtained from an adult with an advanced solid tumor such as melanoma, head and neck, liver or kidney cancer. V is TRBV18 and J is TRBJ2-1; 7 bases fit TRBD1. The sample in question was CD4+ or CD8+ T cells sorted from blood, obtained in a trial of the OX40 agonist ivuxolimab. Written as DNA, the CDR3 is TGTGCCAGCTCACCTACTTCAGGGGGAAGGGGATACAATGAGCAGTTCTTC. It translates to CASSPTSGGRGYNEQFF.